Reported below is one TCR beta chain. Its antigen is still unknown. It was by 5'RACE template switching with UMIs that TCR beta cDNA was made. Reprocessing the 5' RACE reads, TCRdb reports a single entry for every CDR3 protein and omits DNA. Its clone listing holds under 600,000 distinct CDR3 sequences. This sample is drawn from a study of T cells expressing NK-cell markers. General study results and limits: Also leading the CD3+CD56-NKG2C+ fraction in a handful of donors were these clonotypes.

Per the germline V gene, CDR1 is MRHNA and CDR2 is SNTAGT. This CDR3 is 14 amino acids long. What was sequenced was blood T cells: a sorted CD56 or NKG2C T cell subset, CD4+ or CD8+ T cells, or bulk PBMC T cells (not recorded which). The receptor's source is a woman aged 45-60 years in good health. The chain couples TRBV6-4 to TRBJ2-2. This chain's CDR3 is CASSDTPWPGELFF.